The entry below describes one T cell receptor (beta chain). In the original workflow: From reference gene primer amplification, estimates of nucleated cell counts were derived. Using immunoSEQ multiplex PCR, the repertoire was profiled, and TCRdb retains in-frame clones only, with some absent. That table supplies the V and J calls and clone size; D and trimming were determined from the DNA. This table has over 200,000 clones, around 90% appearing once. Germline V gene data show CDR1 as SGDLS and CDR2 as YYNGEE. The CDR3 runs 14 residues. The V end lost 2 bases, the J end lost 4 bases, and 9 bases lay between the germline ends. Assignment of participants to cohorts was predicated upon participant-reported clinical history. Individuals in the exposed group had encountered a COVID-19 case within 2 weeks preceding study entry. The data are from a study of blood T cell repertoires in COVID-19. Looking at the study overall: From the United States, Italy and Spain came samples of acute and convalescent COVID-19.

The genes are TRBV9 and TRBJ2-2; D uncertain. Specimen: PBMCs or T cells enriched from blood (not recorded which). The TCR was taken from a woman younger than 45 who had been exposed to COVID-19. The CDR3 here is CASSVEVRTGELFF. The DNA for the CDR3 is TGTGCCAGCAGCGTCGAGGTCCGCACCGGGGAGCTGTTTTTT.